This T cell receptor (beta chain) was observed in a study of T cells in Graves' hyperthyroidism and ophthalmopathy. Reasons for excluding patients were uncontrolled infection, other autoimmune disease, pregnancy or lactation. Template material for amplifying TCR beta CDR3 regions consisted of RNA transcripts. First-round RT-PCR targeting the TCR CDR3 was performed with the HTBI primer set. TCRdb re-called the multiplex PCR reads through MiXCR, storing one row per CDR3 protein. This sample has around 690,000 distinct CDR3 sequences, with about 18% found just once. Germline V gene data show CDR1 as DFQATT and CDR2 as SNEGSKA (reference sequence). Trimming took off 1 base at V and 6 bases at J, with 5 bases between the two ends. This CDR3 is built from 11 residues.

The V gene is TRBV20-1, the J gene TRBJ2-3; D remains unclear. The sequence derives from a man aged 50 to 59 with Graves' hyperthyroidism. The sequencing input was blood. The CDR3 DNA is TGCAGTGCTAGAGGACGGGATACGCAGTATTTT. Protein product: CSARGRDTQYF.